Presented here are 6 T cell receptor beta chains from one specimen sequenced in a study of T-cell reconstitution after alpha-beta-depleted transplantation in children. Unique molecular identifiers were incorporated during preparation of the TCRbeta library. TCRdb re-analysed the PCR reads in MiXCR, keeping a single row per CDR3 protein. The sample holds more than 450,000 distinct CDR3 sequences, about 17% seen once. This material consisted of PBMCs from the stem cell graft donor, taken from the stem cell graft. These receptor sequences come from a human donor who donated a stem cell graft to a child with acute lymphoblastic leukemia.

The V gene is TRBV12-3 or TRBV12-4, the J gene TRBJ2-3; D possibly corresponds to TRBD2 (5 bases). CDR3 length: 15 amino acids. V lost 2 bases to trimming and J lost 4 bases, with 13 bases between them. DNA for the CDR3: TGTGCCAGCAGTTTACTAGGGAGTGCCCCAGATACGCAGTATTTT. Residues: CASSLLGSAPDTQYF.

The gene calls are TRBV5-1 and TRBJ1-4; 7 positions match TRBD1. V dropped 5 bases and J dropped 8; count of bases not matched to a gene: 21. CDR3 length: 18 residues. Per germline, CDR1 SGHRS and CDR2 YFSETQ. The DNA for the CDR3 is TGCGCCAGCAGAAGGGGGCAGGACCCGAATACCCCGATCGAAAAACTGTTTTTT. Translated, it gives CASRRGQDPNTPIEKLFF.

The chain is built from TRBV7-8 and TRBJ2-1; 11 bases fit TRBD2. V shed 4 bases, J shed 4 bases, and the junction held 6 bases outside the gene matches. The CDR3 totals 16 residues. Germline-derived CDR1 and CDR2 are SGHVS and FQNEAQ. As DNA, the CDR3 is TGTGCCAGCAGCTCTCCGGGACTAGCGGATTACAATGAGCAGTTCTTC. This codes for CASSSPGLADYNEQFF.

The chain links TRBV5-1 to TRBJ2-1; 7 bases map to TRBD2. From germline, CDR1 is SGHRS and CDR2 YFSETQ. V lost 10 bases, J lost 5 bases, and 12 bases stayed unmatched. CDR3 length: 14 amino acids. CDR3 protein: CACQPGTIHNEQFF. The CDR3 region has the DNA TGCGCCTGTCAACCCGGGACTATCCACAATGAGCAGTTCTTC. Together with reference TRBV5-1 and TRBJ2-1, the CDR3 gives the full variable domain: KAGVTQTPRYLIKTRGQQVTLSCSPISGHRSVSWYQQTPGQGLQFLFEYFSETQRNKGNFPGRFSGRQFSNSRSEMNVSTLELGDSALYLCACQPGTIHNEQFFGPGTRLTVL.

Only a few counts were recorded for this clonotype. The gene calls are TRBV6-6 and TRBJ1-6, with D unresolved. This CDR3 region has 13 residues. Deletions cut 6 bases from V and 6 bases from J, with 9 bases between. Germline V gene sequence: CDR1 MNHNY, CDR2 SVGAGI (reference sequence). CDR3 loop: CASSPSFNSPLHF. The CDR3 DNA sequence: TGTGCCAGCAGCCCGAGCTTTAATTCACCCCTCCACTTT.

The chain couples TRBV4-1 to TRBJ2-7; a weak D match, TRBD2 (6 bases). The V gene's germline CDR1 is MGHRA and CDR2 YSYEKL. V dropped 5 bases and J dropped 0 bases, with 14 bases sitting between them. There are 15 residues in the CDR3. The chain's CDR3 is CASSSVQGLSYEQYF. The CDR3 DNA reads TGCGCCAGCAGCTCGGTCCAGGGACTCTCCTACGAGCAGTACTTC.